The sample holds a few counts of the clone carrying this T cell receptor beta chain. Its target is unknown. These data belong to a study of T-cell memory formation after mild COVID-19. Broader study findings: Largely, contracting CD4+ clones fell within CM and EM, and contracting CD8+ clones within EMRA. CD4/CD8 balance characterized clones contracting day 15 to 85, and CD4+ skew characterized later expanders. Cross-reactive memory apparently joined, as some responding clones appeared in pre-infection memory.

From the 5' RACE reads, TCRdb called clonotypes with MiXCR, one entry per CDR3 protein. The data show hundreds of thousands of distinct CDR3 sequences, 17% seen once. CDR1 is MNHEY and CDR2 is SMNVEV in the germline V gene (reference sequence). The CDR3 covers 19 residues. The junction had 14 bases not matched to a gene; V was cut back by 3 bases and J by 1 base. This rearrangement joins TRBV27 to TRBJ1-1, with 10 bases fitting TRBD1. This TCR was recovered from an adult woman who had mild COVID-19 (a few samples of this study predate the infection). Cell type and time point are not known. The sample comprised PBMCs or a T cell subset sorted from them (not recorded which). CDR3 nucleotide sequence: TGTGCCAGCAGTTTGCGCCTTCCCCAGACAGGGGGCTGGAACACTGAAGCTTTCTTT. As protein: CASSLRLPQTGGWNTEAFF.